This T cell receptor (beta chain) came from a study of siplizumab effects on memory and regulatory T cells. Per-sample assaying covered roughly 93,000 TCR templates. Repertoires were generated with immunoSEQ multiplex PCR, while TCRdb's copy carries only in-frame clones and drops some. The table includes some 73,000 clones, about 92% detected once. Germline values: CDR1 SNHLY, CDR2 FYNNEI. The CDR3 length is 17 residues. V was trimmed by 5 bases and J by 3 bases, leaving 20 bases between them. The sample comprised CD8+ T cells sorted from blood. The chain combines TRBV2 with TRBJ2-1; unclear D gene. The receptor comes from a human donor in good health. CDR3 nucleotides: TGTGCCAGCAGTTCCGCGATTAAGAGAGACCGCTACAATGAGCAGTTCTTC. Its translation: CASSSAIKRDRYNEQFF.